What follows is one TCR beta chain and its context. Antigen specificity is unknown. These data originate in a study of cytomegalovirus exposure and HLA in healthy donors. Primers: 60 Vbeta forward and 13 Jbeta reverse. Sequenced by immunoSEQ multiplex PCR; TCRdb stores in-frame clones only, minus some. In the table there are 130,000 or so clones, over 70% of which are singletons. Study findings and constraints: The listing of approximately 160 TCR beta chains classed them as cytomegalovirus-associated. Sequence variants that were highly shared formed a cluster that was likely a sequencing artifact.

Sequencing input: PBMCs. The source of this sequence is a woman between 18 and 30 years old in good health and CMV-seronegative.

For the CDR3, the DNA is TGTGCCAGCTCACTCGACAGGGCAGGAGCCGGGGAGCTGTTTTTT. Translating gives CASSLDRAGAGELFF. V usage is TRBV18 and J usage is TRBJ2-2; 7 bases fit TRBD1. CDR1 and CDR2 from the germline V gene are KGHSH and LQKENI. V trimming: 4 bases; J trimming: 6 bases; junction bases outside the gene matches: 8. The CDR3 is made up of 15 amino acids.